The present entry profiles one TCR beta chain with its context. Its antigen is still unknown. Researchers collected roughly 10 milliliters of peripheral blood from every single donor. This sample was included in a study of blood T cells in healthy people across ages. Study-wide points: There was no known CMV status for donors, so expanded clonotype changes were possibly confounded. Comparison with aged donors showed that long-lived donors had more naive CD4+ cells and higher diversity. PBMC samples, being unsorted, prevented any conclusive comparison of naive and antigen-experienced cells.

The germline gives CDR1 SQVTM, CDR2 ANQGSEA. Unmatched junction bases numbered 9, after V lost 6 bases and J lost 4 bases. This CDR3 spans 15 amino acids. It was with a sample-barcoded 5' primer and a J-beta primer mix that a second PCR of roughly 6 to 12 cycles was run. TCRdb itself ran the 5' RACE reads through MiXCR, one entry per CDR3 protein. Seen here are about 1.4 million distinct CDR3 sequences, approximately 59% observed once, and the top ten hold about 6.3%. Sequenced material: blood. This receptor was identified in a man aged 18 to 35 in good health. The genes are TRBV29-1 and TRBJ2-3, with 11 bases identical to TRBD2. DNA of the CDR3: TGCAGCGTACCCTTAGCGGGGGGGAACGCAGATACGCAGTATTTT. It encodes CSVPLAGGNADTQYF.